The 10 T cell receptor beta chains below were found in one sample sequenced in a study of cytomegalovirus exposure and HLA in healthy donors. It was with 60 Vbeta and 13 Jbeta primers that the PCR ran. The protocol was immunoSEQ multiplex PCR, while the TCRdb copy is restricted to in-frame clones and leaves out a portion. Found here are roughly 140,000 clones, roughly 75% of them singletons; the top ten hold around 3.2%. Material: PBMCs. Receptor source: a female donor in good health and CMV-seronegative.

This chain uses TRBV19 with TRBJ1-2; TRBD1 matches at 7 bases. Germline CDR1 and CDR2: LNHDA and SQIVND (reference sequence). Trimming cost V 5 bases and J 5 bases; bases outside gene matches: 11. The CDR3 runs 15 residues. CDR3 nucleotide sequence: TGTGCCAGTAGTCCCGACAGGGTCGTTAAATATGGCTACACCTTC. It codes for CASSPDRVVKYGYTF.

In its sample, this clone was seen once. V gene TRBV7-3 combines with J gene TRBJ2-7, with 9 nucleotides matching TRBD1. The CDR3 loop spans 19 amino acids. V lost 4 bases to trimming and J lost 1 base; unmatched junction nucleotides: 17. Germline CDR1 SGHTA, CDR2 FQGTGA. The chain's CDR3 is CASSYCIKGDRGTSYEQYF. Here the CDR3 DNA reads TGTGCCAGCAGCTATTGTATAAAGGGTGACAGGGGGACTTCCTACGAGCAGTACTTC.

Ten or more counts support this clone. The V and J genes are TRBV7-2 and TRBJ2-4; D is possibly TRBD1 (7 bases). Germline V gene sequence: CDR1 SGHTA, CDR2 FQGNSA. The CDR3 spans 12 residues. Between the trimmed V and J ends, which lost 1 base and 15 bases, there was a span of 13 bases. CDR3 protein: CASSLEQGRRYF. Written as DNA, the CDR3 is TGTGCCAGCAGCTTAGAACAGGGGAGGCGGTACTTC.

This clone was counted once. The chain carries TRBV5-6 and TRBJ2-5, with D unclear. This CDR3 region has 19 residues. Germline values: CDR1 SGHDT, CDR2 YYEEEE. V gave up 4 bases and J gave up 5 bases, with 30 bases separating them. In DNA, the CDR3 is TGTGCCAGCAGCCCCTCCCCCTCCATGACACAGTCTCATCGGGAGACCCAGTACTTC. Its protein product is CASSPSPSMTQSHRETQYF. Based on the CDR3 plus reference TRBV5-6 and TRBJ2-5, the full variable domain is DAGVTQSPTHLIKTRGQQVTLRCSPKSGHDTVSWYQQALGQGPQFIFQYYEEEERQRGNFPDRFSGHQFPNYSSELNVNALLLGDSALYLCASSPSPSMTQSHRETQYFGPGTRLLVL.

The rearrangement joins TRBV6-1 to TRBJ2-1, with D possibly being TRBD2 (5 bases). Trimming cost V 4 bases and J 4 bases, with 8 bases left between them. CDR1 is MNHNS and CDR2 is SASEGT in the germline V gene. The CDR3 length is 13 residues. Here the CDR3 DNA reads TGTGCCAGCAGTGTGTGGACTTACAATGAGCAGTTCTTC. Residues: CASSVWTYNEQFF.

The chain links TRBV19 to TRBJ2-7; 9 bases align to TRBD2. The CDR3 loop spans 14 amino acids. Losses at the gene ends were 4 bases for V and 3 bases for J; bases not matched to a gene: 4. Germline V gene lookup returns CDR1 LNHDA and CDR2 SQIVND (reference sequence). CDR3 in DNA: TGTGCCAGTAGTACTCTAGCGGGAAACTACGAGCAGTACTTC. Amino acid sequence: CASSTLAGNYEQYF.

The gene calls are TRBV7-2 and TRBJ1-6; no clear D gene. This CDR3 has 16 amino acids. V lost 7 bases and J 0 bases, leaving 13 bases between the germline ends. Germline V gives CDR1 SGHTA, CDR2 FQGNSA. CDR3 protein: CASNLMGSSYNSPLHF. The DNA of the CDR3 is TGTGCCAGCAACCTAATGGGGAGCTCCTATAATTCACCCCTCCACTTT.

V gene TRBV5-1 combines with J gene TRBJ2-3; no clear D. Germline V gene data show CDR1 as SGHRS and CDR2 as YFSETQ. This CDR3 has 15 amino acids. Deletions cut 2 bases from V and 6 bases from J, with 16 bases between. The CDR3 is CASSLTTNNPDTQYF. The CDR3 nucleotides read TGCGCCAGCAGCTTAACAACCAACAACCCTGATACGCAGTATTTT.

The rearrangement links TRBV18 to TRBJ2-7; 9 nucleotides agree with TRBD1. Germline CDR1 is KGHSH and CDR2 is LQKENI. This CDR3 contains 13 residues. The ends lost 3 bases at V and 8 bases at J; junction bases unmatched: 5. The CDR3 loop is CASSPGQGTKQYF. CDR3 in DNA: TGTGCCAGCTCACCGGGACAGGGAACAAAGCAGTACTTC.

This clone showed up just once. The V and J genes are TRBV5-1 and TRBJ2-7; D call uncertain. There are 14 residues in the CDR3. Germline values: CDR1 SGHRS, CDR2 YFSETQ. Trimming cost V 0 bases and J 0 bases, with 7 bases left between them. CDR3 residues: CASSLAVTSYEQYF. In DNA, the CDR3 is TGCGCCAGCAGCTTGGCAGTTACCTCCTACGAGCAGTACTTC.